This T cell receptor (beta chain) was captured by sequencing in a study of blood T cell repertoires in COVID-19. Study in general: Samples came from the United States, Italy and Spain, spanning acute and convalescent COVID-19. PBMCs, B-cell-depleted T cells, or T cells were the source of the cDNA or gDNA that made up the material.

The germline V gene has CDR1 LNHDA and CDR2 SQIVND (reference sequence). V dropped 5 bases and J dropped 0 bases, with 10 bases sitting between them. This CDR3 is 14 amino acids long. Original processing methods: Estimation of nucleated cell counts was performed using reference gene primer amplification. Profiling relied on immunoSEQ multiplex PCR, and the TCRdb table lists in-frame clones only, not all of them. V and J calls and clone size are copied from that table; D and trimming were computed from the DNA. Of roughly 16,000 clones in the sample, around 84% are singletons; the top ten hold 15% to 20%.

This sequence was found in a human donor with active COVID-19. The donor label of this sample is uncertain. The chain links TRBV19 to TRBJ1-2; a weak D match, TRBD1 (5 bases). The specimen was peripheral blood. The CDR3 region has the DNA TGTGCCAGTAGTGCTCGGGACTCTAACTATGGCTACACCTTC. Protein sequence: CASSARDSNYGYTF.